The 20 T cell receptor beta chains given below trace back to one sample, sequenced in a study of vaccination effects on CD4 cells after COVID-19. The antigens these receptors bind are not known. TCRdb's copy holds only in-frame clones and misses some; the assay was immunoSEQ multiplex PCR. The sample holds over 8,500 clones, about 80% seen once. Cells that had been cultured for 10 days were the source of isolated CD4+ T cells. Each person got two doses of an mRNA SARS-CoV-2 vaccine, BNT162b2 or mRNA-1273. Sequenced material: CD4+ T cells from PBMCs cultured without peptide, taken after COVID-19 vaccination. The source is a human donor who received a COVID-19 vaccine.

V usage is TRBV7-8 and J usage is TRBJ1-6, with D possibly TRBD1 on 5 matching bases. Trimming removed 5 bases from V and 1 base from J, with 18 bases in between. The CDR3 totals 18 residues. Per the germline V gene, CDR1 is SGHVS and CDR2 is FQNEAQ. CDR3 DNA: TGTGCCAGCAGCCGCTGGAGGGGCGTAGAATCCTATAATTCACCCCTCCACTTT. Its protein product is CASSRWRGVESYNSPLHF.

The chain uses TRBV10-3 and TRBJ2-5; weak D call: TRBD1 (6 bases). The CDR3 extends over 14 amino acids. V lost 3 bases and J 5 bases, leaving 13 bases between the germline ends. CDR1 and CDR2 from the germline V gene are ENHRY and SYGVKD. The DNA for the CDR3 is TGTGCCATCAGTGATAAGGGGGATGTGGAGACCCAGTACTTC. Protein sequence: CAISDKGDVETQYF.

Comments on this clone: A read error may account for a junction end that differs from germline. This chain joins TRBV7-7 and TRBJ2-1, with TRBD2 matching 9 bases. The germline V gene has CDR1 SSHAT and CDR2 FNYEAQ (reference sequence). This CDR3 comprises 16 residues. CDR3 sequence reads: CASSLALAGGPNEQFF. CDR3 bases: TGTGCTAGCAGCTTAGCACTCGCGGGGGGGCCCAATGAGCAGTTCTTC. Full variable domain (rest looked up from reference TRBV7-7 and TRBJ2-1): GAGVSQSPRYKVTKRGQDVTLRCDPISSHATLYWYQQALGQGPEFLTYFNYEAQPDKSGLPSDRFSAERPEGSISTLTIQRTEQRDSAMYRCASSLALAGGPNEQFFGPGTRLTVL.

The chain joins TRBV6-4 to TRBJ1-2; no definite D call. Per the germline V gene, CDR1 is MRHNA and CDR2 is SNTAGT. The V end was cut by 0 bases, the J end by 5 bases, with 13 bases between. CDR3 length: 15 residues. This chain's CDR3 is CASSDSRLTLYGYTF. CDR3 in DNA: TGTGCCAGCAGTGACTCTCGATTAACACTATATGGCTACACCTTC.

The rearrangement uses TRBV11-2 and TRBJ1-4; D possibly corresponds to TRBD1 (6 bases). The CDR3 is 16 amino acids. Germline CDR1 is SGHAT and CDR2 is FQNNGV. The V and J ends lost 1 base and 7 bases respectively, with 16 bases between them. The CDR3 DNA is TGTGCCAGCAGCTTAGCCCCAGGGGTTAGGGGTGAAAAACTGTTTTTT. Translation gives CASSLAPGVRGEKLFF.

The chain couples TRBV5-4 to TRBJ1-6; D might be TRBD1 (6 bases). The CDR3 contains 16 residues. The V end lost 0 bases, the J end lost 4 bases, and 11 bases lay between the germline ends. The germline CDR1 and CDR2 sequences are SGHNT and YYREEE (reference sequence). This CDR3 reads CASSLAPQGYNSPLHF. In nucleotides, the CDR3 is TGTGCCAGCAGCTTGGCTCCCCAGGGGTATAATTCACCCCTCCACTTT.

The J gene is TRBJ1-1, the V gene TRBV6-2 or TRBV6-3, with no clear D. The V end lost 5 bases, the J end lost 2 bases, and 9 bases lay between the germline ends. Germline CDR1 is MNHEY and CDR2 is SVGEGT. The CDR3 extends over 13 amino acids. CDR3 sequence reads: CASSTKLNTEAFF. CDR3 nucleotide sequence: TGTGCCAGCAGTACCAAACTTAACACTGAAGCTTTCTTT.

The CDR3 nucleotides read TGTGCCAGCAGTTACAGGGACGGCACAGATACGCAGTATTTT. Encoded protein: CASSYRDGTDTQYF. This sequence joins TRBV6-5 and TRBJ2-3, with D perhaps matching TRBD1 or TRBD2 (5 bases each). The CDR3 consists of 14 residues. Per germline, CDR1 MNHEY and CDR2 SVGAGI. V was trimmed by 2 bases and J by 1 base, leaving 7 bases between them.

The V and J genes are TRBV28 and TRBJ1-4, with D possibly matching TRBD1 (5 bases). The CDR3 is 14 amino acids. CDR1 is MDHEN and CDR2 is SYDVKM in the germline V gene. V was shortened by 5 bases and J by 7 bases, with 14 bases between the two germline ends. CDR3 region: CASSPLRGIEKLFF. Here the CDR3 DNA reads TGTGCCAGCAGTCCTTTGCGGGGGATTGAAAAACTGTTTTTT.

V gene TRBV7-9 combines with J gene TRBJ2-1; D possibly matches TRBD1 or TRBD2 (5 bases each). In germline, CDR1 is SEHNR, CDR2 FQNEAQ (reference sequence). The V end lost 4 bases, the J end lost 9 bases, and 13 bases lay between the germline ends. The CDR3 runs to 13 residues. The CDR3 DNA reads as TGTGCCAGCAGCTCAATCACTGGGGGTGAGCAGTTCTTC. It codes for CASSSITGGEQFF.

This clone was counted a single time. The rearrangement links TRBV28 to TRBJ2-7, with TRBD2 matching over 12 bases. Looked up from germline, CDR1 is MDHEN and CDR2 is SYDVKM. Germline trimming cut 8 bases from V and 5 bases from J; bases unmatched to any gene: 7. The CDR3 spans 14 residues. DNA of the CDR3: TGTGCCAGCGGAGGACTAGCGGGATTAGACGAGCAGTACTTC. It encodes CASGGLAGLDEQYF.

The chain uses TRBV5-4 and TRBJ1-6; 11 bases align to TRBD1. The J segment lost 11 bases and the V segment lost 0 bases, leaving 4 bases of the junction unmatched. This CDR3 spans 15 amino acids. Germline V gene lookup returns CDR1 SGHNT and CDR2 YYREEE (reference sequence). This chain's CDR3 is CASSLDRDRGTPLHF. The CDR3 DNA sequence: TGTGCCAGCAGCTTGGATCGGGACAGGGGGACACCCCTCCACTTT. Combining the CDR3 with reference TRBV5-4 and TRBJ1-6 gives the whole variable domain ETGVTQSPTHLIKTRGQQVTLRCSSQSGHNTVSWYQQALGQGPQFIFQYYREEENGRGNFPPRFSGLQFPNYSSELNVNALELDDSALYLCASSLDRDRGTPLHFGNGTRLTVT.

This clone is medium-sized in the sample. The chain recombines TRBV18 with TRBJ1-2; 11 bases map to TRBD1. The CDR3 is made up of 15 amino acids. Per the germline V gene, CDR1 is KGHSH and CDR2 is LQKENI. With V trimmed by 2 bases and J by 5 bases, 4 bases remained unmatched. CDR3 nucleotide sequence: TGTGCCAGCTCACCAACCGGGACAGGGGGATATGGCTACACCTTC. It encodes CASSPTGTGGYGYTF. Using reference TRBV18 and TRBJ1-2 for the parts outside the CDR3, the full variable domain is NAGVMQNPRHLVRRRGQEARLRCSPMKGHSHVYWYRQLPEEGLKFMVYLQKENIIDESGMPKERFSAEFPKEGPSILRIQQVVRGDSAAYFCASSPTGTGGYGYTFGSGTRLTVV.

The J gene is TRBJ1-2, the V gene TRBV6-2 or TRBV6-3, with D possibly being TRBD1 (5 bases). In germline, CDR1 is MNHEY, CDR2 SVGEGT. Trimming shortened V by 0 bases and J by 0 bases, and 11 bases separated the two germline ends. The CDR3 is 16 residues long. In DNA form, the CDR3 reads TGTGCCAGCAGTTACTCCATGGGACCTCCTAACTATGGCTACACCTTC. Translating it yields CASSYSMGPPNYGYTF.

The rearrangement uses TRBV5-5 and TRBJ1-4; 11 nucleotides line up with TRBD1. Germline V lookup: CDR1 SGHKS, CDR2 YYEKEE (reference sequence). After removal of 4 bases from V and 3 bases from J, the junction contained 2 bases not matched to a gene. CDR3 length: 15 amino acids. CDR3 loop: CASSGQGAPNEKLFF. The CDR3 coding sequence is TGTGCCAGCAGCGGACAGGGGGCGCCTAATGAAAAACTGTTTTTT.

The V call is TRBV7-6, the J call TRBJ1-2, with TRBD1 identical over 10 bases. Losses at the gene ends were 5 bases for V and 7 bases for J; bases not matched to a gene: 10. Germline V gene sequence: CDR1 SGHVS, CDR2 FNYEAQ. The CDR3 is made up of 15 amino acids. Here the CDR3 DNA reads TGTGCCAGCAGCCCCTGGACAGGGGGACAGGGTGGCTACACCTTC. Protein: CASSPWTGGQGGYTF. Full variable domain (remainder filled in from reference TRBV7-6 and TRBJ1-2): GAGVSQSPRYKVTKRGQDVALRCDPISGHVSLYWYRQALGQGPEFLTYFNYEAQQDKSGLPNDRFSAERPEGSISTLTIQRTEQRDSAMYRCASSPWTGGQGGYTFGSGTRLTVV.

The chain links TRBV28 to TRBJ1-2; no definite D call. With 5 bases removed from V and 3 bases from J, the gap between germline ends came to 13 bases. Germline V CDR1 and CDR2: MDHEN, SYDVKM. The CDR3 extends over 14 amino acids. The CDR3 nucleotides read TGTGCCAGCAGTCGTACCGACCGGGACTATGGCTACACCTTC. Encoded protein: CASSRTDRDYGYTF.

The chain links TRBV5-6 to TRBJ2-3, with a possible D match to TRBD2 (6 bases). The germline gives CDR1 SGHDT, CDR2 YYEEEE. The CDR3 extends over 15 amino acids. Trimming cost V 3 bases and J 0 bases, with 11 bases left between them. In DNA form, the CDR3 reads TGTGCCAGCAGCTCTGGGGGGAGGAGCACAGATACGCAGTATTTT. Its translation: CASSSGGRSTDTQYF.

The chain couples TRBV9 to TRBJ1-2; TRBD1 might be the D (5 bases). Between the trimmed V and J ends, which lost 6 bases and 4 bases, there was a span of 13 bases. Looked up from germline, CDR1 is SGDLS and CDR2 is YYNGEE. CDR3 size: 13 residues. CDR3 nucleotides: TGTGCCAGCATGGGAGGGGCGGGCTATGGCTACACCTTC. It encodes CASMGGAGYGYTF.

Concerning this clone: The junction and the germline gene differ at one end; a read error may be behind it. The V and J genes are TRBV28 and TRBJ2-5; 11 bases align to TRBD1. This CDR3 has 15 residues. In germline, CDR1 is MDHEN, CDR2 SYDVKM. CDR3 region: CASSSPDRGPKTQYF. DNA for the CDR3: TGTGCCAGCAGTTCCCCGGACAGGGGGCCGAAGACTCAGTACTTC.